This TCR beta chain came from a study of CD8 T cells in acute hepatitis C reinfection. Study summary: Acute-phase sampling occurred no later than 168 days after estimated infection. General observations from the study: One of thirteen outcome-independent public clonotypes used V04-02/J02-02. Follow-up repertoires were missing for chronically infected subjects. Overrepresentation in the naive pool did not explain the preferential TRBV04 and TRBV06 usage seen in all groups. Only TCRbeta was bulk sequenced, so alphabeta pairing of public clonotypes remains unknown.

TCRdb's table, derived via immunoSEQ multiplex PCR, lists solely in-frame clones and lacks some. The sample includes over 600 clones, under 60% of them seen just once. Per the germline V gene, CDR1 is MDHEN and CDR2 is SYDVKM. The CDR3 is 13 amino acids. V shed 8 bases and J shed 0 bases, with 10 bases lying between them. Stated time point: acute HCV infection, within 168 days of estimated infection date. Hepatitis C virus-specific T cells were sequenced directly ex vivo without in vitro expansion. The TCR comes from a woman aged 25 to 39 who spontaneously cleared hepatitis C infection. The sample consisted of HCV NS3-1073 tetramer-sorted CD8+ T cells from PBMCs, taken during acute infection. The chain combines TRBV28 with TRBJ2-5; D gene unclear. CDR3 nucleotide sequence: TGTGCCAGCCGACTCACGCACCAAGAGACCCAGTACTTC. Residues: CASRLTHQETQYF. Based on the CDR3 plus reference TRBV28 and TRBJ2-5, the full variable domain is DVKVTQSSRYLVKRTGEKVFLECVQDMDHENMFWYRQDPGLGLRLIYFSYDVKMKEKGDIPEGYSVSREKKERFSLILESASTNQTSMYLCASRLTHQETQYFGPGTRLLVL.